This TCR beta chain appears in the sequencing data of a study of T cells in Graves' hyperthyroidism and ophthalmopathy. Researchers took RNA transcripts and amplified the TCR beta CDR3 regions from them. The TCR CDR3 first-round RT-PCR relied on the HTBI primer set. TCRdb processed the multiplex PCR reads anew with MiXCR; each CDR3 protein has one entry. The table shows 350,000 to 400,000 distinct CDR3 sequences, with about a fifth occurring only once. This clonotype was seen repeatedly, ten times or more. Reasons for excluding patients were uncontrolled infection, other autoimmune disease, pregnancy or lactation. Sequencing input: blood. This clonotype originated in a woman aged 18-29 years with Graves' hyperthyroidism.

CDR3 loop: CATSDLDRGDGYTF. CDR3 DNA: TGTGCCACCAGTGATTTGGACAGGGGAGATGGCTACACCTTC. This sequence joins TRBV24-1 and TRBJ1-2; 8 bases are shared with TRBD1. CDR3 length: 14 residues. Trimming cost V 0 bases and J 6 bases; bases outside gene matches: 2. Germline values: CDR1 KGHDR, CDR2 SFDVKD.